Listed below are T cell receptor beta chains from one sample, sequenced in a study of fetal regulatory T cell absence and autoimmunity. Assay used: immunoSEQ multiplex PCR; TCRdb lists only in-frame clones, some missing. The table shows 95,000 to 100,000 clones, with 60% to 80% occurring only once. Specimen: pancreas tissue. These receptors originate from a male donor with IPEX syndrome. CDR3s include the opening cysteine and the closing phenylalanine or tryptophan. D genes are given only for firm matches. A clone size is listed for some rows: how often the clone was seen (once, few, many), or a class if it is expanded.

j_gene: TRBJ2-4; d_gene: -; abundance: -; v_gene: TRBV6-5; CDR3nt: TGTGCCAGCAGCCGGAAGCGGGACAGCAAAAACATTCAGTACTTC; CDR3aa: CASSRKRDSKNIQYF
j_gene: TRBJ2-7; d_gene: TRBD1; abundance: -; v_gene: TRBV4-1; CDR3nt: TGCGCCAGCAGCCAAGGGCTTCAGGGGACAGCCCTCTACGAGCAGTACTTC; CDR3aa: CASSQGLQGTALYEQYF
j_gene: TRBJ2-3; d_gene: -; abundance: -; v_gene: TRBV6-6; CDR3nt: TGTGCCAGCGGGACTTCAGATACGCAGTATTTT; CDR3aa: CASGTSDTQYF
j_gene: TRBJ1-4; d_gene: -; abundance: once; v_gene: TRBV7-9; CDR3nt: TGTGCCAGCAGCTGGGACAATGAAAAACTGTTTTTT; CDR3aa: CASSWDNEKLFF
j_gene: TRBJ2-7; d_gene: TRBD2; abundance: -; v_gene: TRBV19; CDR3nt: TGTGCAGCGGGGTATTCCTACGAGCAGTACTTC; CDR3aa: CAAGYSYEQYF
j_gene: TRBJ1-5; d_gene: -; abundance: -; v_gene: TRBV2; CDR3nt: TGTGCCAGCAGTGAGGAGGGAAGTCAGCCCCAGCATTTT; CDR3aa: CASSEEGSQPQHF
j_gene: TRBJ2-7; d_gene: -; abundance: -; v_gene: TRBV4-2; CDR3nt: TGTGCCAGCAGCCCTTGGGGGAGCGAGCAGTACTTC; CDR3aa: CASSPWGSEQYF
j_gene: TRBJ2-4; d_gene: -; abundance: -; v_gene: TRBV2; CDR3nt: TGTGCCAGCAGTGAAGGGACTCCAAGGGGCATTCAGTACTTC; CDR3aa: CASSEGTPRGIQYF
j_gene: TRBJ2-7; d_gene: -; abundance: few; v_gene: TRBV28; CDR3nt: TGTGCCAGCAGTTTCAGGGAGGAGCAGTACTTC; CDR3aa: CASSFREEQYF
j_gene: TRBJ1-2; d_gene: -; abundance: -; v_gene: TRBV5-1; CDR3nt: TGCGCCAGCAGCTTGATGGCGGGGGGCCGACAGACGGGACGGGGTGGCTACACCTTC; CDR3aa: CASSLMAGGRQTGRGGYTF
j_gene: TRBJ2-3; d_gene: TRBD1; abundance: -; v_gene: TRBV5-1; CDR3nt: TGCGCCAGCAGCGGGACAGGGGGCACAGATACGCAGTATTTT; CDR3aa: CASSGTGGTDTQYF
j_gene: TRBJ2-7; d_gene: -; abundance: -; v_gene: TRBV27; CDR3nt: TGTGCCAGCAGCCCAGTGTGGGGGGGCACCTACGAGCAGTACTTC; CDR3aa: CASSPVWGGTYEQYF
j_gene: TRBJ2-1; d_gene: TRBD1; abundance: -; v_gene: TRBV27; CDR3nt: TGTGCCAGCAGTTTATCCTGGGACAGCTACAATGAGCAGTTCTTC; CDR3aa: CASSLSWDSYNEQFF
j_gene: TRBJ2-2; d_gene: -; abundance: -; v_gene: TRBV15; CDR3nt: TGTGCCACCAGCAGAGATTCAGGGGCCGGGGAGCTGTTTTTT; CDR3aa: CATSRDSGAGELFF
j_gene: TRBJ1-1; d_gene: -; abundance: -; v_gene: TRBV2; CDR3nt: TGTGCCACTCCATGCGGGGCCACTGAAGCTTTCTTT; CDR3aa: CATPCGATEAFF
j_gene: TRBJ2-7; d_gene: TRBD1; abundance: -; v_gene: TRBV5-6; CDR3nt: TGTGCCAGCAGCTTGGTGGGACAGGCTTTCTACGAGCAGTACTTC; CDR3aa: CASSLVGQAFYEQYF
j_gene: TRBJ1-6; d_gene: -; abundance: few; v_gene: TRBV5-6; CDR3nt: TGTGCCAGCAGCTTGGACAATTCACCCCTCCACTTT; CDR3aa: CASSLDNSPLHF
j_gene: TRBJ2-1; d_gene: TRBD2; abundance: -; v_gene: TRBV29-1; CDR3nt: TGCAGCGCCACAAGCGGGGGGGCCTACAATGAGCAGTTCTTC; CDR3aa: CSATSGGAYNEQFF
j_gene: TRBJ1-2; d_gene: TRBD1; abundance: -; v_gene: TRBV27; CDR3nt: TGTGCCAGCAGTTCCACCCTCGGGACAGGTGGTCATGGTGGCTACACCTTC; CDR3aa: CASSSTLGTGGHGGYTF
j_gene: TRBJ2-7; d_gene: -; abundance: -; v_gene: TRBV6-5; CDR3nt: TGTGCCAGCAGTTACTCGACAGGCTTCCTTTCCTACGAGCAGTACTTC; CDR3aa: CASSYSTGFLSYEQYF
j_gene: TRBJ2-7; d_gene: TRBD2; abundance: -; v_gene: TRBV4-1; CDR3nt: TGCGCCAGCAGCCAAGCATCTAGCGGGGCAACCTACGAGCAGTACTTC; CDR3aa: CASSQASSGATYEQYF
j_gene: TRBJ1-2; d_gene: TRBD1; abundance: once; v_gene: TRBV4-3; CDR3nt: TGCGCCAGCAGCCAAGAATATGGCTACAGGGGCAATGGCTACACCTTC; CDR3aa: CASSQEYGYRGNGYTF
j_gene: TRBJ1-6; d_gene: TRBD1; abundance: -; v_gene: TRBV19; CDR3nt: TGTGCCAGTAGTTTCGGGACAGGAAGCTATGGTAGGTCACCCCTCCACTTT; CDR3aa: CASSFGTGSYGRSPLHF
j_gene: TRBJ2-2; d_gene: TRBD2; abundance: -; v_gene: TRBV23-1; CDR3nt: TGCGCCAGCAGTCCCGGGACTAGTAACACCGGGGAGCTGTTTTTT; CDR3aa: CASSPGTSNTGELFF
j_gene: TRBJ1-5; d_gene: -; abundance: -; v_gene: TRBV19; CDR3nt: TGTGCCAGTACCGGACAGTATAGCAATCAGCCCCAGCATTTT; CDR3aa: CASTGQYSNQPQHF
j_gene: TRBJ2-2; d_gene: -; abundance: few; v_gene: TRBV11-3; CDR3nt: TGTGCCAGCAGTTGGGGACAAGACACCGGGGAGCTGTTTTTT; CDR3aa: CASSWGQDTGELFF
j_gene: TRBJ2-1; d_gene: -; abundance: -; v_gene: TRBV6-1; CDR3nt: TGTGCCAGCAGTGTCCGACATAGGAACGGCGTACGGAATGAGCAGTTCTTC; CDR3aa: CASSVRHRNGVRNEQFF
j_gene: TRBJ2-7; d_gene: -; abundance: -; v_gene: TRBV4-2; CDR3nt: TGTGCCAGCAGCCAAGATATCGGTAGCCCCTTCGGCTACGAGCAGTACTTC; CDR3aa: CASSQDIGSPFGYEQYF
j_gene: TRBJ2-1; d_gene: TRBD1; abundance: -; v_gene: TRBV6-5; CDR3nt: TGTGCCAGCAGTTACAGGGGGCACAATGAGCAGTTCTTC; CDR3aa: CASSYRGHNEQFF
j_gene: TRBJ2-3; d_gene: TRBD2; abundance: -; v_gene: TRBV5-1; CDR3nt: TGCGCCAGCAGCCATCCCCTAGCGGGGGTCACAGATACGCAGTATTTT; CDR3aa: CASSHPLAGVTDTQYF
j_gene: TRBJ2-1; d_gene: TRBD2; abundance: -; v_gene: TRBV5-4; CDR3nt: TGTGCCAGCAGCTTGGAAGGGACTAGGAAGTTCTTC; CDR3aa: CASSLEGTRKFF
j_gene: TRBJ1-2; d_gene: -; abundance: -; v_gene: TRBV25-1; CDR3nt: TGTGCCAGCAGTGACAGGGGTAACTATGGCTACACCTTC; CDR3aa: CASSDRGNYGYTF
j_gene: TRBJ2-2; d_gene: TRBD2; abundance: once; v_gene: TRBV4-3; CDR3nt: TGCGCCAGCAGCCCCCGGACTAGCGGGGTTGGCGGGGAGCTGTTTTTT; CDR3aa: CASSPRTSGVGGELFF
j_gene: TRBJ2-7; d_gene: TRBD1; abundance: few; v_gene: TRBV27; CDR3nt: TGTGCCAGCAGTTTGGGACAGGGCCCCTACGAGCAGTACTTC; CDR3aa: CASSLGQGPYEQYF
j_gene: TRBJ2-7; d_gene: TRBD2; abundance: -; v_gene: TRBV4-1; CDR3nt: TGCGCCAGCAGCCAAGAGCGGGGGGGCGGCTACGAGCAGTACTTC; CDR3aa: CASSQERGGGYEQYF
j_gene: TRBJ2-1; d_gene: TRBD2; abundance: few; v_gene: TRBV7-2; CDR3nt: TGTGCCAGCAGCTTAGTGAGCGGGAGGGCCTACAATGAGCAGTTCTTC; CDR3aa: CASSLVSGRAYNEQFF
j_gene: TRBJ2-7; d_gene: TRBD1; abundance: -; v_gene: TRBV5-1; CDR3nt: TGCGCCAGCAGGGCCAGGTGGGACAGGGCAAGATACGAGCAGTACTTC; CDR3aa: CASRARWDRARYEQYF
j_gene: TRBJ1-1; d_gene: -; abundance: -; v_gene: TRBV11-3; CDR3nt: TGTGCCAGCAGCTTTACAGGGAACACTGAAGCTTTCTTT; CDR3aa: CASSFTGNTEAFF
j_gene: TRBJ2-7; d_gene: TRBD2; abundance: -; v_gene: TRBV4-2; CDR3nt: TGTGCCAGCGGAGTGGCGGGAGCATCGGTCGGCCCCTACGAGCAGTACTTC; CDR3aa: CASGVAGASVGPYEQYF
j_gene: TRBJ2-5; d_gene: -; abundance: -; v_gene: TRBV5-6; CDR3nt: TGTGCCAGCTGTTTACAGGGTTTCGAGACCCAGTACTTC; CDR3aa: CASCLQGFETQYF
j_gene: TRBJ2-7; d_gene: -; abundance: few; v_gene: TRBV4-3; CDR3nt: TGCGCCAGCAGCCAAGACCGGGGTCTCCTCTACGAGCAGTACTTC; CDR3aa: CASSQDRGLLYEQYF